This is a list of T cell receptor beta chains from one sample in a study of T cells in Graves' hyperthyroidism and ophthalmopathy. One entry per CDR3 protein, called by TCRdb with MiXCR from the multiplex PCR reads. The sample has under 350,000 distinct CDR3 sequences; 21% are singletons. Sequenced sample: blood. These receptors were collected from a woman aged 45 to 65 with Graves' hyperthyroidism. The CDR3 runs from the conserved cysteine through the conserved F or W. Fields, in order: J gene, clone size, D gene, V gene, CDR3 DNA, CDR3 protein. A D gene is named only where the DNA matches it firmly. Clone size appears in some rows only: once, few, many, or a class for an expanded clone.

j_gene: TRBJ2-4
abundance: NA
d_gene: NA
v_gene: TRBV2
CDR3nt: TGTGCCAGCAGTGAACAGTGGGCCAAAAACATTCAGTACTTC
CDR3aa: CASSEQWAKNIQYF

j_gene: TRBJ1-1
abundance: many
d_gene: NA
v_gene: TRBV7-9
CDR3nt: TGTGCCAGCAGCTTAGGCAGGGAAGCTTTCTTT
CDR3aa: CASSLGREAFF

j_gene: TRBJ1-4
abundance: few
d_gene: NA
v_gene: TRBV28
CDR3nt: TGTGCCAGCAGCCCGGACCCGCGGGGGGGTGAAAAACTGTTTTTT
CDR3aa: CASSPDPRGGEKLFF

j_gene: TRBJ1-1
abundance: many
d_gene: NA
v_gene: TRBV4-1
CDR3nt: TGCGCCAGCAGCCAAGATGGAGGGGTTGGGACTGAAGCTTTCTTT
CDR3aa: CASSQDGGVGTEAFF

j_gene: TRBJ2-1
abundance: NA
d_gene: NA
v_gene: TRBV5-6
CDR3nt: TGTGCCAGCACCCGAGGTGGGTATGAGCAGTTCTTC
CDR3aa: CASTRGGYEQFF

j_gene: TRBJ2-3
abundance: many
d_gene: NA
v_gene: TRBV15
CDR3nt: TGTGCCACCAGCAGAGAGACAGGTCCCCATATTTCCCAGTATTTT
CDR3aa: CATSRETGPHISQYF

j_gene: TRBJ2-6
abundance: few
d_gene: NA
v_gene: TRBV11-2
CDR3nt: TGTGCCAGCAGCCCAGGGATCGCGACAGGCTTCCTGACTTTC
CDR3aa: CASSPGIATGFLTF

j_gene: TRBJ2-5
abundance: NA
d_gene: NA
v_gene: TRBV30
CDR3nt: TGTGCCTGGAGTATAGGGCTGTCGGAGACCCAGTACTTC
CDR3aa: CAWSIGLSETQYF

j_gene: TRBJ1-4
abundance: NA
d_gene: NA
v_gene: TRBV10-3
CDR3nt: TGTGCCATCAGAGAAGGGGGTGGTGAAAAACTGTTTTTT
CDR3aa: CAIREGGGEKLFF

j_gene: TRBJ2-7
abundance: NA
d_gene: NA
v_gene: TRBV28
CDR3nt: TGTGCCAGCAGTTTAATGGTAACAGTCTACGAGCAGTACTTC
CDR3aa: CASSLMVTVYEQYF

j_gene: TRBJ1-4
abundance: many
d_gene: NA
v_gene: TRBV4-1
CDR3nt: TGCGCCAGCAGCCAATCAGGCCTTTTGGGGGAAAAACTGTTTTTT
CDR3aa: CASSQSGLLGEKLFF

j_gene: TRBJ2-7
abundance: many
d_gene: TRBD2
v_gene: TRBV7-2
CDR3nt: TGTGCCAGCAGCATAGCGGGAGGATATGGCTACGAGCAGTACTTC
CDR3aa: CASSIAGGYGYEQYF

j_gene: TRBJ2-1
abundance: many
d_gene: NA
v_gene: TRBV6-2/TRBV6-3
CDR3nt: TGTGCCAGCAGTTACGGGTCCTACCCCCCTCCTGAGCAGTTCTTC
CDR3aa: CASSYGSYPPPEQFF

j_gene: TRBJ2-1
abundance: NA
d_gene: TRBD2
v_gene: TRBV6-2/TRBV6-3
CDR3nt: TGTGCCAGCAAGAGACTAGCGGGCCAAGGGGGGCTCTCCTACAATGAGCAGTTCTTC
CDR3aa: CASKRLAGQGGLSYNEQFF

j_gene: TRBJ2-1
abundance: many
d_gene: TRBD2
v_gene: TRBV5-1
CDR3nt: TGCGCCAGCAGCCCGGACGGAAGTCCGGGACTACAAACGGGTGAGCAGTTCTTC
CDR3aa: CASSPDGSPGLQTGEQFF

j_gene: TRBJ2-1
abundance: many
d_gene: TRBD1
v_gene: TRBV12-3/TRBV12-4
CDR3nt: TGTGCCAGCAGTTTTAGGGGACAGAGCTACAATGAGCAGTTCTTC
CDR3aa: CASSFRGQSYNEQFF

j_gene: TRBJ2-7
abundance: many
d_gene: TRBD1
v_gene: TRBV3-1
CDR3nt: TGTGCCAGCAGCCAAACAGGGGACGAGCAGTACTTC
CDR3aa: CASSQTGDEQYF

j_gene: TRBJ1-1
abundance: NA
d_gene: NA
v_gene: TRBV5-1
CDR3nt: TGCGCCAGCAGCCCGCGTGTGGGGATGAACACTGAAGCTTTCTTT
CDR3aa: CASSPRVGMNTEAFF

j_gene: TRBJ2-2
abundance: many
d_gene: TRBD2
v_gene: TRBV7-2
CDR3nt: TGTGCCAGCAGCTTAGCGACTAGCGGGAGAGTCGGGGAGCTGTTTTTT
CDR3aa: CASSLATSGRVGELFF

j_gene: TRBJ2-5
abundance: many
d_gene: NA
v_gene: TRBV28
CDR3nt: TGTGCCAGCAGTTCCCCCACAGGGCCGGGGGAGACCCAGTACTTC
CDR3aa: CASSSPTGPGETQYF

j_gene: TRBJ1-1
abundance: many
d_gene: NA
v_gene: TRBV27
CDR3nt: TGTGCCAGCAGGGGTTTTGGCGCAGGCATGAACACTGAAGCTTTCTTT
CDR3aa: CASRGFGAGMNTEAFF

j_gene: TRBJ2-5
abundance: many
d_gene: NA
v_gene: TRBV2
CDR3nt: TGTGCCAGCAGTGTCGCCCAAGAGACCCAGTACTTC
CDR3aa: CASSVAQETQYF

j_gene: TRBJ1-2
abundance: many
d_gene: TRBD1
v_gene: TRBV29-1
CDR3nt: TGCAGCGTACAGACCGGGACAGCCTATGGCTACACCTTC
CDR3aa: CSVQTGTAYGYTF

j_gene: TRBJ2-7
abundance: many
d_gene: NA
v_gene: TRBV7-9
CDR3nt: TGTGCCAGCAGCTTAGCGGGAGTATCCGAGCAGTACTTC
CDR3aa: CASSLAGVSEQYF

j_gene: TRBJ1-1
abundance: many
d_gene: NA
v_gene: TRBV19
CDR3nt: TGTGCCAGTACCCCCCCTGGGCAGGGATCATGGAAGGCTTTCTTT
CDR3aa: CASTPPGQGSWKAFF

j_gene: TRBJ2-5
abundance: NA
d_gene: TRBD2
v_gene: TRBV7-2
CDR3nt: TGTGCCAGCAGCTTAACTAGCGGAGGGGATGGAGAGACCCAGTACTTC
CDR3aa: CASSLTSGGDGETQYF

j_gene: TRBJ1-2
abundance: few
d_gene: NA
v_gene: TRBV5-1
CDR3nt: TGCGCCAGCAGCTTGTTTGTTGCCAACTATGGCTACACCTTC
CDR3aa: CASSLFVANYGYTF

j_gene: TRBJ2-7
abundance: NA
d_gene: NA
v_gene: TRBV27
CDR3nt: TGTGCCAGCAGAGACTCCGGGACCATCTACGAGCAGTACTTC
CDR3aa: CASRDSGTIYEQYF

j_gene: TRBJ2-7
abundance: many
d_gene: TRBD2
v_gene: TRBV20-1
CDR3nt: TGCAGTGCTCGGATAGCGGGGGGGCCGAAAGAGCAGTACTTC
CDR3aa: CSARIAGGPKEQYF

j_gene: TRBJ2-7
abundance: many
d_gene: TRBD2
v_gene: TRBV20-1
CDR3nt: TGCAGTGCGACTAGCGGGAGCTCCTACGAGCAGTACTTC
CDR3aa: CSATSGSSYEQYF